Listed here are 7 T cell receptor beta chains from one sample, sequenced in a study of beta chain features in type 1 diabetes. Findings of the study overall: Among patients with Type 1 diabetes, TCRB CDR3s were moderately but significantly shorter in every one of the four CD4+ subsets.

Sequenced material consisted of expressed TCRB transcripts (all of the isolated RNA was reverse transcribed). Clones were read by immunoSEQ multiplex PCR, and TCRdb kept only the in-frame ones, dropping some. Of 200,000 to 300,000 clones in the sample, approximately 20% are singletons; the top ten hold 0.028%. For these receptors, no antigen is known. The sequencing input was naive CD4+ T cells from blood. Receptor source: a woman aged 40-49 years with type 1 diabetes.

V gene TRBV30 combines with J gene TRBJ2-7; D call uncertain. The CDR3 totals 14 residues. The V end lost 2 bases, the J end lost 0 bases, and 11 bases lay between the germline ends. Looked up from germline, CDR1 is GTSNPN and CDR2 is SVGIG (reference sequence). This CDR3 is CAWSRGGSSYEQYF. CDR3 coding DNA: TGTGCCTGGAGTCGCGGTGGTAGCTCCTACGAGCAGTACTTC.

V is TRBV7-9 and J is TRBJ2-1, with TRBD1 matching 8 bases. The germline CDR1 and CDR2 sequences are SEHNR and FQNEAQ (reference sequence). J lost 7 bases, V lost 7 bases, and 9 bases had no gene match. This CDR3 is 14 amino acids long. CDR3 DNA: TGTGCCAGCATCGACAGGGGAGTTGGAAATGAGCAGTTCTTC. It translates to CASIDRGVGNEQFF.

In its sample, this clone was seen a few times. V gene TRBV6-6 combines with J gene TRBJ2-5, with TRBD1 matching 7 bases. Looked up from germline, CDR1 is MNHNY and CDR2 is SVGAGI (reference sequence). There are 12 residues in the CDR3. With V trimmed by 8 bases and J by 6 bases, 6 bases remained unmatched. The CDR3 here is CASRDSTKTQYF. CDR3 in DNA: TGTGCCAGCCGGGACAGTACGAAGACCCAGTACTTC.

V usage is TRBV7-9 and J usage is TRBJ1-3, with D unresolved. This CDR3 is 12 amino acids long. Trimming took 4 bases from V and 4 from J, leaving 5 bases between them. CDR1 and CDR2 from the germline V gene are SEHNR and FQNEAQ (reference sequence). In DNA form, the CDR3 reads TGTGCCAGCAGCTCCCCGGGAAACACCATATATTTT. The encoded protein is CASSSPGNTIYF.

This chain links TRBV28 with TRBJ2-7; D may be TRBD1 (7 bases). Per the germline V gene, CDR1 is MDHEN and CDR2 is SYDVKM. Trimming cost V 6 bases and J 2 bases, with 14 bases left between them. There are 14 residues in the CDR3. The chain's CDR3 is CASSLQGGTYEQYF. The CDR3 nucleotides are TGTGCCAGCAGCCTCCAGGGGGGCACCTACGAGCAGTACTTC.

This clone was counted a few times. The chain is built from TRBV9 and TRBJ2-1; D is undetermined. The CDR3 has 13 residues. Trimming pared 0 bases from V and 8 bases from J, leaving 9 bases between. Germline CDR1 and CDR2: SGDLS and YYNGEE. The CDR3 here is CASSVGYSDEQFF. CDR3 coding DNA: TGTGCCAGCAGCGTAGGTTACTCCGATGAGCAGTTCTTC.

The rearrangement links TRBV28 to TRBJ1-5, with a tentative D call TRBD1 (5 bases). From germline, CDR1 is MDHEN and CDR2 SYDVKM. The CDR3 sequence is 15 residues long. V dropped 7 bases and J dropped 2 bases, with 15 bases sitting between them. CDR3 sequence reads: CASKFITGGNQPQHF. CDR3 DNA: TGTGCCAGCAAGTTTATCACAGGTGGCAATCAGCCCCAGCATTTT.